Following are 20 T cell receptor beta chains from one sample sequenced in a study of cytomegalovirus exposure and HLA in healthy donors. PCR amplification relied on 60 Vbeta primers (plus 13 Jbeta primers). Libraries were prepared by immunoSEQ multiplex PCR; TCRdb keeps only in-frame clonotypes and omits some of them. The profile shows fewer than 140,000 clones, roughly 82% of them singletons. Sequencing was carried out using PBMCs. The receptors come from a woman between 45 and 65 years old in good health and CMV-seropositive.

The V call is TRBV30, the J call TRBJ1-4; D uncertain. The germline V gene has CDR1 GTSNPN and CDR2 SVGIG (reference sequence). Trimming stripped 0 bases from V and 8 bases from J, with 10 bases between. The CDR3 is 13 residues long. The CDR3 DNA sequence: TGTGCCTGGAGTGTACAGTTAGGAGAAAAACTGTTTTTT. Protein sequence: CAWSVQLGEKLFF.

The rearrangement joins TRBV7-8 to TRBJ1-2, with D hard to call. Trimming removed 5 bases at V and 4 bases at J, with 17 bases between. The CDR3 covers 15 residues. Germline lookup yields CDR1 SGHVS and CDR2 FQNEAQ. CDR3 in amino acids: CASSPPASFLYGYTF. DNA for the CDR3: TGTGCCAGCAGCCCCCCCGCCAGTTTTCTCTATGGCTACACCTTC.

This chain uses TRBV6-6 with TRBJ1-3; no reliable D call. There are 15 residues in the CDR3. Germline CDR1 is MNHNY and CDR2 is SVGAGI (reference sequence). V was shortened by 2 bases and J by 0 bases, with 8 bases between the two germline ends. In DNA, the CDR3 is TGTGCCAGCAGTTACGTCCAGGCCTCTGGAAACACCATATATTTT. Its protein product is CASSYVQASGNTIYF.

The chain employs TRBV7-3 and TRBJ1-2, with TRBD1 matching 8 bases. This CDR3 has 15 residues. Trimming cost V 4 bases and J 7 bases; bases outside gene matches: 11. The V gene's germline CDR1 is SGHTA and CDR2 FQGTGA. The CDR3 spells CASSYGQGLGGGYTF. As DNA, the CDR3 is TGTGCCAGCAGCTACGGACAGGGACTGGGGGGTGGCTACACCTTC. Combining the CDR3 with reference TRBV7-3 and TRBJ1-2 gives the whole variable domain GAGVSQTPSNKVTEKGKYVELRCDPISGHTALYWYRQSLGQGPEFLIYFQGTGAADDSGLPNDRFFAVRPEGSVSTLKIQRTERGDSAVYLCASSYGQGLGGGYTFGSGTRLTVV.

V is TRBV15 and J is TRBJ2-5; D is possibly TRBD2 (8 bases). CDR1 is LNHNV, CDR2 YYDKDF, per germline (reference sequence). This CDR3 region has 17 residues. V was shortened by 0 bases and J by 6 bases, with 20 bases between the two germline ends. In DNA, the CDR3 is TGTGCCACCAGCAGAGATGGTGGCGGGGGGACAGCAAAGACCCAGTACTTC. Translating gives CATSRDGGGGTAKTQYF.

This chain uses TRBV13 with TRBJ2-7; TRBD1 aligns across 7 bases. The V and J ends lost 3 bases and 3 bases, in that order; junction bases with no gene match: 2. This CDR3 contains 13 residues. Germline-derived CDR1 and CDR2 are PRHDT and FYEKMQ (reference sequence). The CDR3 here is CASSFRGFYEQYF. In nucleotides, the CDR3 is TGTGCCAGCAGCTTCAGGGGGTTCTACGAGCAGTACTTC.

The rearrangement joins TRBV7-3 to TRBJ1-1; 9 positions agree with TRBD1. This CDR3 is built from 14 residues. Germline lookup yields CDR1 SGHTA and CDR2 FQGTGA. The ends lost 5 bases at V and 4 bases at J; junction bases unmatched: 5. DNA for the CDR3: TGTGCCAGCAGCGAACAGGGGGCGAGCACTGAAGCTTTCTTT. Translation gives CASSEQGASTEAFF.

This clone came up once. This chain connects TRBV15 to TRBJ2-3; no firm D call. CDR1 and CDR2 (germline): LNHNV, YYDKDF (reference sequence). The CDR3 is made up of 13 amino acids. V was shortened by 1 base and J by 14 bases, with 16 bases between the two germline ends. The CDR3 sequence is CATSRGTPSNPYF. DNA for the CDR3: TGTGCCACCAGCAGAGGCACGCCGTCTAATCCGTATTTT.

V is TRBV28 and J is TRBJ2-1, with D perhaps TRBD1 (6 bases). CDR1 is MDHEN and CDR2 is SYDVKM in the germline V gene. This CDR3 has 13 amino acids. V gave up 5 bases and J gave up 7 bases, with 12 bases separating them. The DNA for the CDR3 is TGTGCCAGCAGTACCCCTACAGGGAATGAGCAGTTCTTC. Its translation is CASSTPTGNEQFF.

The CDR3 loop is CASSLGGYGYTF. The CDR3 region has the DNA TGTGCCAGCAGCTTAGGCGGCTATGGCTACACCTTC. This chain connects TRBV13 to TRBJ1-2; D not certain. Germline V lookup: CDR1 PRHDT, CDR2 FYEKMQ (reference sequence). The CDR3 has 12 amino acids. V was shortened by 0 bases and J by 4 bases, with 3 bases between the two germline ends.

Regarding this clone: One end of the junction fails to match germline, which may point to a read error. The gene calls are TRBV5-4 and TRBJ2-7; D gene ambiguous. Germline V gene lookup returns CDR1 SGHNT and CDR2 YYREEE (reference sequence). This CDR3 has 14 amino acids. This CDR3 reads CASSRYGPGDERYF. The DNA of the CDR3 is TGTGCCAGCAGCAGGTACGGCCCTGGAGACGAGCGGTACTTC.

The chain recombines TRBV5-6 with TRBJ1-3; D gene uncertain. The V gene's germline CDR1 is SGHDT and CDR2 YYEEEE. Deletions cut 2 bases from V and 1 base from J, with 10 bases between. The CDR3 spans 15 residues. As DNA, the CDR3 is TGTGCCAGCAGCTTCGGGGTGCTATCTGGAAACACCATATATTTT. Its translation: CASSFGVLSGNTIYF.

J is TRBJ1-1 and V is TRBV27; TRBD1 is a possible D gene (5 bases). The CDR3 contains 13 residues. Trimming left V 6 bases short and J 1 base short, with 9 bases between. Per the germline V gene, CDR1 is MNHEY and CDR2 is SMNVEV (reference sequence). The CDR3 nucleotides read TGTGCCAGCAGAACAGGATGGAACACTGAAGCTTTCTTT. It codes for CASRTGWNTEAFF.

V and J are TRBV4-2 and TRBJ2-7; TRBD1 matches at 7 bases. Germline V gene lookup returns CDR1 LGHNA and CDR2 YNFKEQ. V was pared by 3 bases and J by 3 bases, with 2 bases of the junction left unmatched. This CDR3 is 13 amino acids long. Here the CDR3 reads CASSHDRVYEQYF. As DNA, the CDR3 is TGTGCCAGCAGCCACGACAGGGTCTACGAGCAGTACTTC.

The V call is TRBV5-1, the J call TRBJ2-2, with TRBD1 identical over 7 bases. The CDR3 runs 15 residues. CDR1 is SGHRS and CDR2 is YFSETQ in the germline V gene. The J segment lost 6 bases and the V segment lost 3 bases, leaving 8 bases of the junction unmatched. The CDR3 coding sequence is TGCGCCAGCAGCTATGGGACAGTTCCCCCCGGGGAGCTGTTTTTT. Translating gives CASSYGTVPPGELFF.

The chain has TRBV11-2 and TRBJ1-2; D is undetermined. The CDR3 covers 14 residues. The ends were cut back, 4 bases at V and 4 bases at J, with 13 bases in the middle. CDR1 and CDR2 from the germline V gene are SGHAT and FQNNGV. In DNA, the CDR3 is TGTGCCAGCAGCTCCTTACAAAGATTCTATGGCTACACCTTC. Translated, it gives CASSSLQRFYGYTF.

The V call is TRBV28, the J call TRBJ1-2, with 7 bases aligning to TRBD1. CDR1 is MDHEN, CDR2 SYDVKM, per germline. The V gene end was trimmed by 4 bases and the J gene end by 2 bases; junction bases not matched to a gene: 4. The CDR3 consists of 14 residues. CDR3 in amino acids: CASSSGQANYGYTF. CDR3 DNA sequence: TGTGCCAGCAGTTCAGGACAGGCAAACTATGGCTACACCTTC.

J is TRBJ2-2 and V is TRBV19; 8 bases map to TRBD2. CDR1 and CDR2 from the germline V gene are LNHDA and SQIVND (reference sequence). V lost 1 base and J lost 5; bases outside the gene matches: 3. This CDR3 comprises 15 residues. CDR3: CASSIVASGTGELFF. CDR3 nucleotide sequence: TGTGCCAGTAGTATAGTTGCTAGCGGGACCGGGGAGCTGTTTTTT.

A single count supports this clone. The chain joins TRBV7-3 to TRBJ2-1, with D maybe TRBD2 (5 bases). The germline V and J ends were trimmed by 5 bases and 8 bases, with 13 bases remaining between them. There are 13 residues in the CDR3. CDR1 is SGHTA, CDR2 FQGTGA, per germline. CDR3 DNA sequence: TGTGCCAGCAGCCCTCCCGGGGTCGATGAGCAGTTCTTC. The encoded protein is CASSPPGVDEQFF.

This clone was detected only once. This chain links TRBV5-4 with TRBJ2-3; TRBD1 matches 9 bases. Trimming at V came to 4 bases and at J to 4 bases, leaving 13 bases not matched to a gene. The germline V gene has CDR1 SGHNT and CDR2 YYREEE (reference sequence). The length of the CDR3 is 17 residues. In nucleotides, the CDR3 is TGTGCCAGCAGCAGCCGCCGGGACAGGGAACGAGCAGATACGCAGTATTTT. It codes for CASSSRRDRERADTQYF.